This TCR beta chain was recorded in a study of shared clonotypes between healthy human individuals. Study-wide context: A donor's plate count was three for CD4 naive and three for CD4 memory; CD8 naive had two and CD8 memory one.

Study-wide results and limits: Across a handful of donors, naive CD4 shared 5% to 6.5%, naive CD8 over 3%, memory CD4 more than 2%, memory CD8 0.4% to 0.5%. Sample collection involved blood only; tissue repertoires are likely different. Clonotype sharing among donors, it was expected, would be affected by sequencing depth.

From germline, CDR1 is MDHEN and CDR2 SYDVKM. The CDR3 sequence is 14 residues long. Trimming took 2 bases from V and 3 from J, leaving 11 bases between them. As regards this clone: The antigen remains unidentified.

The assay was immunoSEQ multiplex PCR, and TCRdb's table has in-frame clones only and misses some. Here the sample spans 2.5 million or so clones, more than 90% being singletons. The clonotype originates from a man aged 18-30 years in good health. The chain is built from TRBV28 and TRBJ2-7; TRBD1 is a possible D gene (5 bases). Specimen: naive CD4+ T cells sorted from blood. The subset denotes: CD45RA+ positively selected. CDR3 region: CASSLGAKGYEQYF. CDR3 bases: TGTGCCAGCAGTTTAGGGGCGAAAGGCTACGAGCAGTACTTC.